These T cell receptor beta chains were read from a single sample in a study of T cell responses to AZD1222 COVID-19 vaccine. Clones were read by immunoSEQ multiplex PCR, and TCRdb kept only the in-frame ones, dropping some. The sample lists around 100,000 clones; about 90% were seen once. The sample here was peripheral blood, taken on day 0 of AZD1222 vaccination. The receptor source for this set is an adult in good health. Both conserved end residues are part of each CDR3. A D gene is named only where the DNA matches it firmly. Expanded clones are given a class, and other clones once, few, many or no size at all.

CDR3 DNA	CDR3 protein	clone size	D gene	J gene	V gene
TGTGCCAGTAGTTTCGACATTGGCTCCTACGAGCAGTACTTC	CASSFDIGSYEQYF	NA	NA	TRBJ2-7	TRBV19
TGCGCCAGCAGAACGGGTCCTACTGACACAGATACGCAGTATTTT	CASRTGPTDTDTQYF	NA	NA	TRBJ2-3	TRBV5-1
TGTGCCAGCAGCCTCCAACCCGGGGGGATTGAGCAGTTCTTC	CASSLQPGGIEQFF	once	TRBD2	TRBJ2-1	TRBV7-8
TGTGCCAGCAGACCAATCGGGGCCTTCAATTCACCCCTCCACTTT	CASRPIGAFNSPLHF	NA	NA	TRBJ1-6	TRBV7-2
TGTGCCATCAGGGGACAGGGGATCTCCTACGAGCAGTACTTC	CAIRGQGISYEQYF	NA	TRBD1	TRBJ2-7	TRBV10-3
TGTGCCTGGAGTGAAGGGGCCTTGTACACCTTC	CAWSEGALYTF	NA	NA	TRBJ1-2	TRBV30
TGTGCCAGCAGTTACCTCCCTCCGGGACAGGGAGAGAGCTACACCTTC	CASSYLPPGQGESYTF	NA	TRBD1	TRBJ1-2	TRBV6-5
TGTGCCAGTAGTAAAGTCACAGGACGGAGATTAGGGTCGACCATCACCAGAAACACCATATATTTT	CASSKVTGRRLGSTITRNTIYF	NA	NA	TRBJ1-3	TRBV19
TGTGCCAGCAGTTACGGACTCCTTGGGACCGGGGAGCTGTTTTTT	CASSYGLLGTGELFF	NA	NA	TRBJ2-2	TRBV6-6
TGTGCCAGTAGTATCCATGCCGATGAGGTATACGAGCAGTACTTC	CASSIHADEVYEQYF	NA	NA	TRBJ2-7	TRBV19
TGTGCCAGCAGCAAAGGCCCTAGCGGGAAAGGTGAGCAGTTCTTC	CASSKGPSGKGEQFF	NA	TRBD2	TRBJ2-1	TRBV7-2
TGTGCCAGTAGCAGGAACAGCAAAGAGACCCAGTACTTC	CASSRNSKETQYF	few	NA	TRBJ2-5	TRBV19
TGTGCCACTTGGGGTCCCGGGACTAGCGGTTCCTACGAGCAGTACTTC	CATWGPGTSGSYEQYF	once	TRBD2	TRBJ2-7	TRBV15
TGTGCCAGCTGTTTATCCCCGGGGCCCCGGGGCCTCGAGCAGTACTTC	CASCLSPGPRGLEQYF	NA	NA	TRBJ2-7	TRBV28